This T cell receptor (beta chain) was identified in a study of T cell responses to AZD1222 COVID-19 vaccine. Assay: immunoSEQ multiplex PCR; the TCRdb copy retains only in-frame clones and omits some. The sample has about 170,000 clones; around nine tenths are singletons. The V and J ends lost 0 bases and 4 bases, in that order; junction bases with no gene match: 3. The germline CDR1 and CDR2 sequences are LGHNA and YNFKEQ. The CDR3 has 16 residues. This TCR came from an adult in good health. The chain is built from TRBV4-2 and TRBJ2-3; 11 nucleotides agree with TRBD2. The sample in question was peripheral blood, obtained on day 0 of AZD1222 vaccination. CDR3 protein: CASSQDGSGGADTQYF. The CDR3, as DNA: TGTGCCAGCAGCCAAGATGGTAGCGGGGGGGCAGATACGCAGTATTTT.